These 14 T cell receptor beta chains originate from one sample sequenced in a study of cytomegalovirus exposure and HLA in healthy donors. Vbeta (60) and Jbeta (13) primers were used in the PCR. Using immunoSEQ multiplex PCR, the repertoire was profiled, and TCRdb retains in-frame clones only, with some absent. The sample includes about 200,000 clones. Sequencing used PBMCs. Receptors were obtained from a woman aged 30 to 39 in good health and CMV-seropositive.

J is TRBJ2-7 and V is TRBV11-2, with TRBD1 matching over 8 bases. Germline V gives CDR1 SGHAT, CDR2 FQNNGV. The CDR3 is made up of 14 amino acids. Losses at the gene ends were 6 bases for V and 5 bases for J; bases not matched to a gene: 9. As DNA, the CDR3 is TGTGCCAGCAGTTTCGGCAGGGGGCGGAACGAGCAGTACTTC. Residues: CASSFGRGRNEQYF.

DNA of the CDR3: TGTGCCAGCAGCTTAGGAACAGGGTCTGAAGCTTTCTTT. As protein: CASSLGTGSEAFF. The chain is built from TRBV7-8 and TRBJ1-1; possible D gene TRBD1, 6 bases. CDR1 is SGHVS, CDR2 FQNEAQ, per germline. With 1 base removed from V and 6 bases from J, the gap between germline ends came to 9 bases. This CDR3 spans 13 amino acids.

V and J are TRBV7-9 and TRBJ1-6; 8 bases match TRBD1. Per germline, CDR1 SEHNR and CDR2 FQNEAQ (reference sequence). V trimming: 1 base; J trimming: 1 base; junction bases outside the gene matches: 3. CDR3 length equals 17 residues. This chain's CDR3 is CASSLVQGASYNSPLHF. The CDR3 DNA reads as TGTGCCAGCAGCTTAGTTCAGGGGGCGTCCTATAATTCACCCCTCCACTTT. Drawing the rest from reference TRBV7-9 and TRBJ1-6, the complete variable domain is DTGVSQNPRHKITKRGQNVTFRCDPISEHNRLYWYRQTLGQGPEFLTYFQNEAQLEKSRLLSDRFSAERPKGSFSTLEIQRTEQGDSAMYLCASSLVQGASYNSPLHFGNGTRLTVT.

This rearrangement joins TRBV7-2 to TRBJ1-1; 8 bases match TRBD1. This CDR3 has 15 amino acids. Per germline, CDR1 SGHTA and CDR2 FQGNSA. V dropped 1 base and J dropped 2; count of bases not matched to a gene: 3. Here the CDR3 reads CASSLEQGANTEAFF. DNA for the CDR3: TGTGCCAGCAGCTTAGAGCAGGGGGCTAACACTGAAGCTTTCTTT.

The chain has TRBV5-1 and TRBJ2-7; possible D gene TRBD1, 7 bases. From germline, CDR1 is SGHRS and CDR2 YFSETQ. CDR3 size: 15 residues. V was shortened by 0 bases and J by 2 bases, with 12 bases between the two germline ends. CDR3 DNA: TGCGCCAGCAGCTTGGGCCAGGGGGGCGCCTACGAGCAGTACTTC. Its protein is CASSLGQGGAYEQYF.

The CDR3 is CASSIRGSNQPQHF. The CDR3 nucleotides read TGTGCCAGTAGTATACGGGGAAGCAATCAGCCCCAGCATTTT. The chain combines TRBV19 with TRBJ1-5; D is undetermined. CDR3 length: 14 amino acids. Germline-derived CDR1 and CDR2 are LNHDA and SQIVND (reference sequence). V was cut by 2 bases and J by 1 base, with 6 bases left in between. Filled out from reference TRBV19 and TRBJ1-5, the complete variable domain reads DGGITQSPKYLFRKEGQNVTLSCEQNLNHDAMYWYRQDPGQGLRLIYYSQIVNDFQKGDIAEGYSVSREKKESFPLTVTSAQKNPTAFYLCASSIRGSNQPQHFGDGTRLSIL.

V gene TRBV2 combines with J gene TRBJ2-2, with a possible D match to TRBD1 (6 bases). V was pared by 6 bases and J by 0 bases, with 11 bases between. The germline gives CDR1 SNHLY, CDR2 FYNNEI. The CDR3 is made up of 15 amino acids. The chain's CDR3 is CASSFGQPNTGELFF. Here the CDR3 DNA reads TGTGCCAGCAGCTTCGGACAGCCGAACACCGGGGAGCTGTTTTTT.

The chain uses TRBV27 and TRBJ1-1, with 9 bases fitting TRBD1. Germline lookup yields CDR1 MNHEY and CDR2 SMNVEV (reference sequence). The CDR3 length is 14 residues. The V and J ends lost 3 bases and 7 bases, in that order; junction bases with no gene match: 6. The CDR3 DNA sequence: TGTGCCAGCAGTTTGACAGGGGGAGGGAATGAAGCTTTCTTT. It yields the protein CASSLTGGGNEAFF.

This rearrangement joins TRBV9 to TRBJ2-7, with 8 bases matching TRBD2. Germline V CDR1 and CDR2: SGDLS, YYNGEE. The CDR3 is made up of 16 amino acids. The V segment lost 0 bases and the J segment 2 bases; nucleotides outside the gene matches: 7. CDR3 sequence reads: CASSVDLAGSPYEQYF. The CDR3 region has the DNA TGTGCCAGCAGCGTAGATCTAGCGGGTTCTCCCTACGAGCAGTACTTC. Full variable domain (rest looked up from reference TRBV9 and TRBJ2-7): DSGVTQTPKHLITATGQRVTLRCSPRSGDLSVYWYQQSLDQGLQFLIQYYNGEERAKGNILERFSAQQFPDLHSELNLSSLELGDSALYFCASSVDLAGSPYEQYFGPGTRLTVT.

V is TRBV11-2 and J is TRBJ1-1; D ambiguous. This CDR3 has 19 residues. Trimming stripped 0 bases from V and 0 bases from J, with 20 bases between. CDR1 and CDR2 from the germline V gene are SGHAT and FQNNGV. CDR3 DNA: TGTGCCAGCAGCTTAGATTTACCCTTTTACGCGGGGATGAACACTGAAGCTTTCTTT. It encodes CASSLDLPFYAGMNTEAFF.

The CDR3 DNA reads as TGCGCCAGCAGCCCGAACCCAGATCAGCCCCAGCATTTT. Protein: CASSPNPDQPQHF. The chain joins TRBV5-1 to TRBJ1-5, with D hard to call. V was cut by 4 bases and J by 5 bases, with 10 bases left in between. The length of the CDR3 is 13 residues. The V gene's germline CDR1 is SGHRS and CDR2 YFSETQ.

V and J are TRBV19 and TRBJ2-3; tentative D call: TRBD2 (7 bases). Trimming removed 9 bases at V and 1 base at J, with 14 bases between. CDR1 is LNHDA, CDR2 SQIVND, per germline (reference sequence). CDR3 length: 14 amino acids. CDR3 sequence reads: CASCRGGGTDTQYF. The CDR3 coding sequence is TGTGCCAGCTGCCGAGGGGGGGGCACAGATACGCAGTATTTT.

The J gene is TRBJ1-2, the V gene TRBV7-2; 8 bases fit TRBD1. Germline-derived CDR1 and CDR2 are SGHTA and FQGNSA. J lost 4 bases, V lost 6 bases, and 4 bases had no gene match. The CDR3 is 13 amino acids. CDR3 protein: CASRTGVGYGYTF. The DNA for the CDR3 is TGTGCCAGCAGGACAGGGGTCGGCTATGGCTACACCTTC.

The chain carries TRBV18 and TRBJ1-3; maybe TRBD1 (5 bases). The germline V gene has CDR1 KGHSH and CDR2 LQKENI. V lost 2 bases and J lost 2, with 13 bases in between. The CDR3 extends over 16 amino acids. The CDR3 here is CASSPSIPGTGNTIYF. The CDR3 DNA reads as TGTGCCAGCTCACCAAGTATTCCAGGGACTGGAAACACCATATATTTT. The full variable domain, completed using reference TRBV18 and TRBJ1-3, is NAGVMQNPRHLVRRRGQEARLRCSPMKGHSHVYWYRQLPEEGLKFMVYLQKENIIDESGMPKERFSAEFPKEGPSILRIQQVVRGDSAAYFCASSPSIPGTGNTIYFGEGSWLTVV.